One and the same sample provided the 7 T cell receptor beta chains below, sequenced in a study of T-cell reconstitution after alpha-beta-depleted transplantation in children. It was with unique molecular identifiers that the TCRbeta library was prepared. Via MiXCR, TCRdb re-called the PCR reads, giving one row per CDR3 protein. This sample has about 370,000 distinct CDR3 sequences, with around 21% found just once. The sample was PBMCs from the stem cell graft donor, taken from the stem cell graft. The receptor set was obtained from a human donor who donated a stem cell graft to a child with acute myeloid leukemia.

This clonotype came up many times. This chain joins TRBV14 and TRBJ1-4, with 7 bases lining up with TRBD1. The CDR3 is made up of 13 amino acids. V gave up 1 base and J gave up 7 bases; unmatched junction bases: 0. In germline, CDR1 is SGHDN, CDR2 FVKESK. The CDR3 sequence: CASSQGTGEKLFF. The CDR3 DNA follows: TGTGCCAGCAGCCAAGGGACAGGTGAAAAACTGTTTTTT.

V gene TRBV7-9 combines with J gene TRBJ2-1, with D uncertain. Per the germline V gene, CDR1 is SEHNR and CDR2 is FQNEAQ (reference sequence). This CDR3 contains 12 residues. Trimming took off 5 bases at V and 5 bases at J, with 7 bases between the two ends. CDR3 amino acids: CASSDSDNEQFF. The CDR3 nucleotides read TGTGCCAGCAGCGACTCAGACAATGAGCAGTTCTTC.

Points on this clonotype: Because the CDR3's place on the DNA is in doubt, the DNA is left out and the CDR3 is given as listed by TCRdb. The CDR3 sequence: CASSSSGSNQPQHF. The J gene is TRBJ1-5, the V gene TRBV12-3 or TRBV12-4. The CDR3 sequence runs 14 residues, both termini included.

This clonotype was detected many times. V usage is TRBV12-3 or TRBV12-4 and J usage is TRBJ2-1; weak D call: TRBD1 (5 bases). V was pared by 4 bases and J by 4 bases, with 11 bases between. The CDR3 runs 14 residues. The CDR3 spells CASSSQGLYNEQFF. In DNA form, the CDR3 reads TGTGCCAGCAGTTCCCAGGGCCTTTACAATGAGCAGTTCTTC.

The chain joins TRBV4-3 to TRBJ1-2; TRBD1 matches at 7 bases. The CDR3 has 15 residues. From germline, CDR1 is LGHNA and CDR2 YSLEER. Germline trimming cut 0 bases from V and 8 bases from J; bases unmatched to any gene: 9. In DNA, the CDR3 is TGCGCCAGCAGCCAAGATCCTACAGGGGAAACGGGCTACACCTTC. It specifies CASSQDPTGETGYTF.

In its sample, this clonotype was seen many times. This chain connects TRBV29-1 to TRBJ2-7, with TRBD2 as a possible D gene (6 bases). This CDR3 is 15 amino acids long. The V gene's germline CDR1 is SQVTM and CDR2 ANQGSEA. Trimming removed 0 bases from V and 1 base from J, with 13 bases in between. This CDR3 is CSVEDQQEGSYEQYF. The CDR3 region has the DNA TGCAGCGTTGAAGACCAACAGGAGGGGTCCTACGAGCAGTACTTC.

This rearrangement joins TRBV28 to TRBJ2-7; TRBD1 matches 11 bases. Trimming took 3 bases from V and 7 from J; bases not matched to a gene: 8. This CDR3 contains 15 residues. Germline CDR1 MDHEN, CDR2 SYDVKM. The CDR3 DNA is TGTGCCAGCAGTTTTTTTGGACAGGGGGCTCCGGAGCAGTACTTC. Protein product: CASSFFGQGAPEQYF.